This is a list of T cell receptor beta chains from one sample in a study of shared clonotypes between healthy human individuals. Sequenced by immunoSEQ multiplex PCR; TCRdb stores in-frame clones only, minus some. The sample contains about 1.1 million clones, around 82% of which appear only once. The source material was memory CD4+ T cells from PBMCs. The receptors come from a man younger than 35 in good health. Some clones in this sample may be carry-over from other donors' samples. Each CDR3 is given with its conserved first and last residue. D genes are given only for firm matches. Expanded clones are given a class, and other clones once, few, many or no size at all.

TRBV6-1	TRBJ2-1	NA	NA	CASNDFRNEQFF	TGTGCCAGCAATGACTTTCGAAATGAGCAGTTCTTC
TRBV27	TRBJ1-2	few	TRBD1	CASSSRQGPRSYGYTF	TGTGCCAGCAGTTCCCGACAGGGCCCCCGATCTTATGGCTACACCTTC
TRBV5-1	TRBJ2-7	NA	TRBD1	CASSLGTGGANVHEQYF	TGCGCCAGCAGCCTCGGGACAGGGGGCGCAAACGTCCACGAGCAGTACTTC
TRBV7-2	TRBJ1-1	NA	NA	CASSPGYVDTEAFF	TGTGCCAGCAGCCCAGGGTACGTGGACACTGAAGCTTTCTTT
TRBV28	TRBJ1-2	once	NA	CASSLGQGYGYTF	TGTGCCAGCAGTTTAGGGCAGGGGTATGGCTACACCTTC
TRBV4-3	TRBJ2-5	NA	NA	CASSQDVKRETQYF	TGCGCCAGCAGCCAAGATGTAAAGAGAGAGACCCAGTACTTC
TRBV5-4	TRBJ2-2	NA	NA	CASSLQLPPTGELFF	TGTGCCAGCAGCTTGCAGCTACCACCCACCGGGGAGCTGTTTTTT
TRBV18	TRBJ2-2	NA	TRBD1	CASSPQGQADTGELFF	TGTGCCAGCTCACCTCAGGGACAGGCTGACACCGGGGAGCTGTTTTTT
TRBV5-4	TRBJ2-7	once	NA	CATFQWGFYEQYF	TGTGCCACCTTTCAATGGGGGTTCTACGAGCAGTACTTC
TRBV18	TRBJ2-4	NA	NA	CASSPPADWNIQYF	TGTGCCAGCTCACCCCCCGCGGATTGGAACATTCAGTACTTC
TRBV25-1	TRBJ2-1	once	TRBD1	CASSDTRTGLNEQFF	TGTGCCAGCAGTGATACAAGGACAGGACTCAATGAGCAGTTCTTC
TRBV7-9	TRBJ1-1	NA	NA	CASSQGGTEAFF	TGTGCCAGCAGCCAAGGGGGTACTGAAGCTTTCTTT
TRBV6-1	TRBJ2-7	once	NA	CASSEVGGRAMQYF	TGTGCCAGCAGTGAAGTCGGGGGAAGGGCGATGCAGTACTTC
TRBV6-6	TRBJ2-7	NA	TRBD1	CASSSRDSSYEQYF	TGTGCCAGCAGTTCCAGGGACAGTAGTTACGAGCAGTACTTC
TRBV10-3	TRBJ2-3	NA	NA	CAIRGLSGTDTQYF	TGTGCCATCAGGGGACTGAGCGGCACAGATACGCAGTATTTT
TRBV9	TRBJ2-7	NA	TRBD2	CASSPFPLAGAGEQYF	TGTGCCAGCAGCCCTTTCCCCTTAGCGGGAGCCGGGGAGCAGTACTTC
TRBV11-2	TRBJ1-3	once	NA	CASSHTGMGNTIYF	TGTGCCAGCAGTCATACAGGGATGGGAAACACCATATATTTT
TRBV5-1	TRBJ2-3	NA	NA	CASRVGDTQYF	TGCGCCAGCAGGGTTGGAGATACGCAGTATTTT
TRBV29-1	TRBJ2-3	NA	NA	CSGRGGSTDTQYF	TGCAGCGGGCGGGGAGGAAGCACAGATACGCAGTATTTT
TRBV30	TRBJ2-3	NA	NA	CAWSVAPGGTDTQYF	TGTGCCTGGAGTGTCGCCCCCGGGGGCACAGATACGCAGTATTTT
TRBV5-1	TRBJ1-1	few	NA	CASSLDGGNTEAFF	TGCGCCAGCAGCTTGGATGGGGGGAACACTGAAGCTTTCTTT
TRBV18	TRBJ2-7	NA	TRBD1	CASSPRTGGTYEQYF	TGTGCCAGCTCACCAAGGACAGGGGGAACCTACGAGCAGTACTTC
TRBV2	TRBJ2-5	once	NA	CAGTEFQETQYF	TGTGCCGGCACAGAGTTCCAAGAGACCCAGTACTTC
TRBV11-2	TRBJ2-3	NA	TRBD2	CASSRLAGGVTDTQYF	TGTGCCAGCAGCCGACTAGCGGGAGGGGTAACAGATACGCAGTATTTT
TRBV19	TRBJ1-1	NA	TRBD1	CASCRCAGDSSF	TGTGCCAGTTGCCGATGCGCCGGGGACAGTTCCTTT
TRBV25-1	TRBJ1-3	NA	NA	CASSHPPRGNTIYF	TGTGCCAGCAGCCACCCCCCTAGGGGAAACACCATATATTTT
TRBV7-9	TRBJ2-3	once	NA	CASSLAKGRQGDNTDTQYF	TGTGCCAGCAGCTTAGCGAAGGGTCGGCAGGGAGACAACACAGATACGCAGTATTTT
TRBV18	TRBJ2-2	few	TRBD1	CASSPLRDRAAGELFF	TGTGCCAGCTCACCACTAAGGGACAGGGCGGCCGGGGAGCTGTTTTTT
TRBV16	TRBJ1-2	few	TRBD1	CASSQYGQVYGYTF	TGTGCCAGCAGCCAATACGGACAGGTCTATGGCTACACCTTC
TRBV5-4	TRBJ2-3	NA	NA	CASSLQGGGDTQYF	TGTGCCAGCAGCCTACAGGGAGGCGGCGATACGCAGTATTTT
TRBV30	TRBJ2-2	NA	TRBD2	CAWSAGGPGELFF	TGTGCCTGGAGTGCGGGGGGGCCCGGGGAGCTGTTTTTT
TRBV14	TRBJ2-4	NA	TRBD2	CASSQDGTSGRNIQYF	TGTGCCAGCAGCCAAGATGGGACTAGCGGGAGAAACATTCAGTACTTC
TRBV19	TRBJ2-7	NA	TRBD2	CASSKTSVLEQYF	TGTGCCAGTAGTAAAACTAGCGTCCTCGAGCAGTACTTC
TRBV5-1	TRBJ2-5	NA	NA	CASSLIGQGGETQYF	TGCGCCAGCAGCTTGATAGGGCAGGGGGGAGAGACCCAGTACTTC
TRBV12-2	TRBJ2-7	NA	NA	CASRPGGGPSHEQYF	TGTGCAAGTCGCCCGGGGGGAGGGCCCTCCCACGAGCAGTACTTC
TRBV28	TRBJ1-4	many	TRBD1	CASSPNRGGNEKLFF	TGTGCCAGCAGTCCCAACAGGGGGGGCAATGAAAAACTGTTTTTT
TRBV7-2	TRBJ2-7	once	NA	CASSPTSRGTYEQYF	TGTGCCAGCAGCCCCACTAGCCGAGGGACCTACGAGCAGTACTTC
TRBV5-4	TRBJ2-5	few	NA	CASSPGGTGETQYF	TGTGCCAGCAGCCCTGGAGGCACAGGGGAGACCCAGTACTTC
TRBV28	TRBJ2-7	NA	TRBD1	CASSSRGQGYEQYF	TGTGCCAGCAGTTCCCGTGGACAGGGCTACGAGCAGTACTTC
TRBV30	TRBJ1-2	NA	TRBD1	CAWSPGTGANYGYTF	TGTGCCTGGAGCCCCGGGACAGGGGCTAACTATGGCTACACCTTC
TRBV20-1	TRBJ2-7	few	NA	CSASEQYF	TGCAGTGCTAGCGAGCAGTACTTC